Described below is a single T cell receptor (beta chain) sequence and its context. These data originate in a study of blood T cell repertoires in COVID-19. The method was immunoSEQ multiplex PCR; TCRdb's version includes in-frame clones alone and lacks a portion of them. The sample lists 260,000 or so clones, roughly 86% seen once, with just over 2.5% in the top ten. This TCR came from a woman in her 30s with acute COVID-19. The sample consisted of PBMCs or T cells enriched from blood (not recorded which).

DNA for the CDR3: TGTGCCAGCAGCCAACCCTCAGGGGGGCCTGAAAAACTGTTTTTT. The encoded protein is CASSQPSGGPEKLFF. The chain links TRBV5-4 to TRBJ1-4; 7 bases are shared with TRBD1. V trimming: 4 bases; J trimming: 7 bases; junction bases outside the gene matches: 10. Germline CDR1 SGHNT, CDR2 YYREEE (reference sequence). This CDR3 has 15 residues.